A single TCR beta chain is shown here with its context. No antigen is known for it. Other DNA sequences in this sample translate to the same CDR3. These data originate in a study of beta chain features in type 1 diabetes. Notes on the study in general: Significant though moderate, a shortening of TCRB CDR3s appeared in all four CD4+ subsets of Type 1 diabetes patients. No resolution was reached here on whether HLA type influences TCRB rearrangement.

Per germline, CDR1 SGHRS and CDR2 YFSETQ. This CDR3 contains 14 residues. The V end was cut by 4 bases, the J end by 0 bases, with 8 bases between. Reverse transcription of all isolated RNA meant that expressed TCRB transcripts were sequenced. Profiling relied on immunoSEQ multiplex PCR, and the TCRdb table lists in-frame clones only, not all of them. Altogether 970,000 or so clones are present, under 20% being singletons, with the ten largest covering about 0.025%. The sequence derives from a woman between 18 and 29 years old in good health. The sequenced sample was naive CD4+ T cells from blood. This rearrangement joins TRBV5-1 to TRBJ1-3, with D perhaps matching TRBD1 (5 bases). CDR3 in amino acids: CASSLGTSGNTIYF. The CDR3 nucleotides are TGCGCCAGCAGCCTCGGGACCTCTGGAAACACCATATATTTT.